Listed below are T cell receptor beta chains from one sample, sequenced in a study of read filtering for tumor transcriptome and immune sequencing. TCRdb redid the calling of the reads with MiXCR, one entry per CDR3 protein. The sample lists some 40,000 distinct CDR3 sequences, over 11% occurring once. Material for sequencing was a population of CD138-negative cells sorted from bone marrow. These receptors originate from a donor aged 40 or over with multiple myeloma. Both conserved end residues are part of each CDR3. A D gene is named only where the DNA matches it firmly. Clone size, where shown, is once, few, many, or a class for clones that have expanded.

j_call v_call clone_size d_call cdr3_aa cdr3_nt
TRBJ2-1 TRBV6-5 many NA CASSYSRGVGSYNGQFF TGTGCCAGCAGTTACTCGAGGGGAGTTGGTTCCTACAATGGGCAGTTCTTC
TRBJ2-3 TRBV5-1 many NA CASRQSLASTDTQYF TGCGCCAGCAGACAATCGCTAGCTAGCACAGATACGCAGTATTTT
TRBJ1-1 TRBV7-2 many NA CASSFFLLRETFF TGTGCCAGCAGCTTCTTCCTCCTCAGGGAAACTTTCTTT
TRBJ2-3 TRBV20-1 NA NA CSATSGVSSTDTQYF TGCAGTGCTACTTCGGGTGTTTCTAGCACAGATACGCAGTATTTT
TRBJ1-5 TRBV29-1 many NA CSVGMGSSNQPQHF TGCAGCGTTGGAATGGGCTCGAGCAATCAGCCCCAGCATTTT
TRBJ2-4 TRBV5-1 many NA CASTPTTSSIQYF TGCGCCAGCACCCCGACTACGTCTAGCATTCAGTACTTC
TRBJ2-1 TRBV6-6 many NA CASSPMAANNEQFF TGTGCCAGCAGTCCTATGGCCGCTAACAATGAGCAGTTCTTC
TRBJ2-1 TRBV19 many TRBD1 CASSDRGSYNEQFF TGTGCCAGTAGCGACAGGGGTTCCTACAATGAGCAGTTCTTC
TRBJ2-1 TRBV2 medium-sized NA CASSRRAIDNEQFF TGTGCCAGCAGTCGCCGGGCCATAGACAATGAGCAGTTCTTC
TRBJ2-7 TRBV27 few NA CASSSHEGVSYEQYF TGTGCCAGCAGTTCGCATGAGGGGGTCAGCTACGAGCAGTACTTC
TRBJ2-3 TRBV7-6 many NA CASSLAAASTDTQYF TGTGCCAGCAGCTTAGCGGCAGCTAGCACAGATACGCAGTATTTT
TRBJ2-7 TRBV24-1 NA NA CATGDGGLDEQYF TGTGCCACCGGAGACGGGGGCCTGGACGAGCAGTACTTC
TRBJ2-5 TRBV7-7 many TRBD2 CASSLSLAGGPGETQYF TGTGCCAGCAGCTTATCACTAGCGGGGGGGCCAGGAGAGACCCAGTACTTC
TRBJ1-5 TRBV6-1 few NA CASREAGRVREPQHF TGTGCCAGCAGAGAAGCGGGCCGGGTTCGTGAGCCCCAGCATTTT
TRBJ2-1 TRBV6-6 many NA CASRGARDRWNEQFF TGTGCCAGCAGAGGGGCGAGAGACCGATGGAATGAGCAGTTCTTC
TRBJ2-1 TRBV19 NA NA CASSIGRANNEQFF TGTGCCAGTAGTATAGGTCGAGCGAACAATGAGCAGTTCTTC
TRBJ2-5 TRBV11-2 many TRBD1 CASSLDPGGRETQYF TGTGCCAGCAGCTTAGATCCAGGGGGCCGTGAGACCCAGTACTTC
TRBJ1-3 TRBV6-5 many NA CASSSGQNSGNTIYF TGTGCCAGCAGTTCTGGACAGAACTCTGGAAACACCATATATTTT
TRBJ1-5 TRBV5-8 many NA CASSLGEGPSWQPQHF TGTGCCAGCAGCTTGGGTGAGGGTCCCTCCTGGCAGCCCCAGCATTTT
TRBJ2-2 TRBV7-6 many TRBD2 CASSFGLAGGTGELFF TGTGCCAGCAGCTTTGGACTAGCGGGGGGGACCGGGGAGCTGTTTTTT
TRBJ1-1 TRBV28 many TRBD1 CASMYYRGTEAFF TGTGCCAGCATGTACTACAGGGGAACTGAAGCTTTCTTT
TRBJ2-5 TRBV28 many NA CASSSPWTMIGETQYF TGTGCCAGCAGTTCCCCCTGGACTATGATCGGGGAGACCCAGTACTTC
TRBJ2-4 TRBV5-1 many NA CASSLPSDRLAKNIQYF TGCGCCAGCAGCTTGCCTTCCGACAGACTAGCCAAAAACATTCAGTACTTC
TRBJ1-5 TRBV14 many NA CASSPGGDQPQHF TGTGCCAGCAGCCCAGGAGGGGATCAGCCCCAGCATTTT
TRBJ1-1 TRBV6-5 NA TRBD1 CASSYRTGRSFF TGTGCCAGCAGTTACCGGACAGGGAGATCTTTCTTT
TRBJ2-3 TRBV6-5 NA NA CASSKEVCTDSQYF TGTGCCAGCAGTAAGGAAGTGTGCACAGATTCGCAGTATTTT
TRBJ2-3 TRBV10-3 many NA CAISESRRGTDTQYF TGTGCCATCAGTGAGTCGCGAAGGGGCACAGATACGCAGTATTTT
TRBJ2-6 TRBV24-1 few TRBD1 CATSDQGAGANVLTF TGTGCCACCAGTGATCAGGGGGCTGGGGCCAACGTCCTGACTTTC
TRBJ2-3 TRBV7-9 many NA CASSVSGSADTQYF TGTGCCAGCAGCGTCTCAGGGAGCGCAGATACGCAGTATTTT
TRBJ2-2 TRBV5-4 many NA CASSLGEPSGELFF TGTGCCAGCAGCTTGGGGGAACCCTCCGGGGAGCTGTTTTTT
TRBJ1-5 TRBV7-3 many TRBD1 CASSPTGDSNQPQHF TGTGCCAGCAGCCCGACAGGGGATAGCAATCAGCCCCAGCATTTT
TRBJ2-5 TRBV10-3 few NA CAISEQETQYF TGTGCCATCAGTGAGCAAGAGACCCAGTACTTC
TRBJ1-4 TRBV28 NA TRBD1 CASRFKGQFNVKLFF TGTGCCAGCAGGTTCAAGGGACAGTTTAATGTAAAACTGTTTTTT
TRBJ2-7 TRBV29-1 many TRBD2 CSVATSGNHEQYF TGCAGCGTTGCGACTAGCGGGAACCACGAGCAGTACTTC
TRBJ1-4 TRBV5-1 many NA CASSLIEEEKLFF TGCGCCAGCAGCTTGATCGAGGAAGAAAAACTGTTTTTT
TRBJ1-3 TRBV2 many NA CASSGDPGNTIYF TGTGCCAGCAGTGGGGACCCTGGAAACACCATATATTTT
TRBJ1-2 TRBV2 many NA CASSLGGSLYGYTF TGTGCCAGCAGTCTGGGTGGGAGTCTCTATGGCTACACCTTC
TRBJ1-1 TRBV24-1 many NA CATRGRGRTTEAFF TGTGCCACCAGGGGGAGGGGTCGAACGACTGAAGCTTTCTTT
TRBJ2-1 TRBV7-8 many TRBD2 CASRPTSGGGFGEQFF TGTGCCAGCAGGCCGACTAGCGGCGGGGGATTCGGTGAGCAGTTCTTC
TRBJ2-1 TRBV6-5 many TRBD2 CASSSEYRTSHEQFF TGTGCCAGCAGTTCCGAATACCGGACTAGCCATGAGCAGTTCTTC
TRBJ2-7 TRBV11-2 medium-sized TRBD2 CASSFSGSYEQYF TGTGCCAGCAGCTTTAGCGGGAGCTACGAGCAGTACTTC
TRBJ2-6 TRBV7-8 many NA CASIRGRTPYSGANVLTF TGTGCCAGCATCCGGGGCCGAACCCCCTACTCTGGGGCCAACGTCCTGACTTTC
TRBJ2-7 TRBV12-3/TRBV12-4 few TRBD1 CASRRQGYYEQYF TGTGCCAGCAGGAGACAGGGTTACTACGAGCAGTACTTC
TRBJ1-6 TRBV2 many TRBD1 CASSKTGTHNSPLHF TGTGCCAGCAGCAAGACAGGGACTCATAATTCACCCCTCCACTTT
TRBJ1-2 TRBV6-5 many NA CASSKGQFYGYTF TGTGCCAGCAGCAAGGGACAATTCTATGGCTACACCTTC
TRBJ2-1 TRBV12-3/TRBV12-4 NA TRBD2 CASSPGGGSEQFF TGTGCCAGCAGCCCTGGGGGGGGGAGTGAGCAGTTCTTC
TRBJ1-1 TRBV5-1 many NA CASSLGQGPTEAFF TGCGCCAGCAGCTTGGGTCAGGGACCCACTGAAGCTTTCTTT
TRBJ2-1 TRBV7-9 many NA CASSLKDRFFDEQFF TGTGCCAGCAGCTTAAAGGACAGATTTTTCGATGAGCAGTTCTTC
TRBJ2-6 TRBV3-1 many NA CASSPMASGANVLTF TGTGCCAGCAGCCCTATGGCCTCTGGGGCCAACGTCCTGACTTTC
TRBJ2-7 TRBV7-9 many TRBD2 CASSSSGTSKRGEQYF TGTGCCAGCAGCTCGTCCGGGACTAGCAAACGAGGCGAGCAGTACTTC
TRBJ2-2 TRBV20-1 many NA CSATTVSTGELFF TGCAGTGCTACAACCGTTTCCACCGGGGAGCTGTTTTTT
TRBJ2-2 TRBV5-1 many NA CASSLTGTPNTGELFF TGCGCCAGCAGCCTAACCGGGACACCGAACACCGGGGAGCTGTTTTTT
TRBJ1-5 TRBV6-2/TRBV6-3 many TRBD1 CASSRTGISNQPQHF TGTGCCAGCAGTCGGACAGGGATCTCCAATCAGCCCCAGCATTTT
TRBJ2-1 TRBV6-1 NA NA CASSESWGYNEQFF TGTGCCAGCAGTGAAAGCTGGGGATACAATGAGCAGTTCTTC